Sequencing of this TCR beta chain was carried out in a study of Ad26.COV2.S vaccination and SARS-CoV-2 variants. Indicated treatment: over 15 received Ad26.COV2.S at low or high dose, single or two shots; 5 received placebo; per-sample allocation not given. The study sampled participants on day 63 after the first vaccine or placebo injection. Cohort 1b enrolled adults aged 18-55 years in Boston. The CDR3 is 15 amino acids. V trimming: 4 bases; J trimming: 6 bases; junction bases outside the gene matches: 8. Germline values: CDR1 SQVTM, CDR2 ANQGSEA. Data came from immunoSEQ multiplex PCR; TCRdb stores just in-frame clones and leaves some out. The sample carries under 400,000 clones, roughly 91% recorded once.

This clonotype was sampled from a person aged 18-60 years who received the Ad26.COV2.S COVID-19 vaccine or a placebo. The genes are TRBV29-1 and TRBJ1-5; TRBD1 agrees at 11 bases. The material sequenced was peripheral blood, taken in a trial of Ad26.COV2.S vaccine versus placebo. The CDR3 DNA is TGCAGCGTTGCCACCGGGACAGGGGGTAGTCAGCCCCAGCATTTT. It specifies CSVATGTGGSQPQHF.